A single sample gave rise to the 21 T cell receptor beta chains below, sequenced in a study of shared clonotypes between healthy human individuals. Sequencing was performed with immunoSEQ multiplex PCR; in TCRdb, only in-frame clones are kept and a portion is missing. The sample holds 800,000 to 1,200,000 clones, about 80% seen once. Sequences were obtained from memory CD4+ T cells from PBMCs. Indicated subset: CD45RA-negative fraction. All receptors come from a man between 18 and 29 years old in good health. Some clones in this sample may be carry-over from other donors' samples.

The V call is TRBV5-6, the J call TRBJ2-5, with 10 nucleotides matching TRBD1. The CDR3 sequence is 12 residues long. Germline V gene lookup returns CDR1 SGHDT and CDR2 YYEEEE. The DNA of the CDR3 is TGTGGTAGGGGACAGGGGAGGGAGACCCAGTACTTC. Its protein is CGRGQGRETQYF.

This clone turned up a few times. The V gene is TRBV4-2, the J gene TRBJ1-5; D remains unclear. Per the germline V gene, CDR1 is LGHNA and CDR2 is YNFKEQ. The CDR3 totals 13 residues. Trimming removed 2 bases from V and 7 bases from J, with 9 bases in between. CDR3 DNA sequence: TGTGCCAGCAGCCAATGGATGGCACAGCCCCAGCATTTT. Protein sequence: CASSQWMAQPQHF.

CDR3 DNA sequence: TGTGCCAGCAGCTTGGGTGCGAGTCGCAATGAGCAGTTCTTC. Protein sequence: CASSLGASRNEQFF. The chain uses TRBV5-6 and TRBJ2-1; D is ambiguous. V lost 0 bases, J lost 6 bases, and 10 bases lay in between. CDR3 length: 14 residues. Germline assignment: CDR1 SGHDT and CDR2 YYEEEE.

J is TRBJ1-5 and V is TRBV7-9; no firm D call. Looked up from germline, CDR1 is SEHNR and CDR2 is FQNEAQ (reference sequence). Trimming stripped 5 bases from V and 9 bases from J, with 17 bases between. The CDR3 consists of 14 residues. CDR3 nucleotide sequence: TGTGCCAGCAGCCAGGACGGCATAACGGCGCCCCAGCATTTT. Translation: CASSQDGITAPQHF.

The rearrangement joins TRBV5-6 to TRBJ2-3, with 8 bases that match TRBD2. Germline assignment: CDR1 SGHDT and CDR2 YYEEEE. The CDR3 is 17 residues long. V shed 4 bases and J 1 base; nucleotides not matched to a gene: 11. CDR3: CASSQPPGGLGTDTQYF. The DNA of the CDR3 is TGTGCCAGCAGCCAACCGCCGGGGGGGCTGGGCACAGATACGCAGTATTTT.

This rearrangement joins TRBV7-3 to TRBJ1-1; D is uncertain. The CDR3 extends over 14 amino acids. Trimming took 5 bases from V and 1 from J, leaving 11 bases between them. Per the germline V gene, CDR1 is SGHTA and CDR2 is FQGTGA. The CDR3 nucleotides read TGTGCCAGCAGCCCCCGCGCTGAGAACACTGAAGCTTTCTTT. The encoded protein is CASSPRAENTEAFF.

V is TRBV7-2 and J is TRBJ2-7; maybe TRBD1 (6 bases). This CDR3 has 16 residues. Trimming removed 8 bases from V and 1 base from J, with 21 bases in between. In germline, CDR1 is SGHTA, CDR2 FQGNSA. In nucleotides, the CDR3 is TGTGCCAGCTGCCTACCGGGACACCGGCGTTCCTACGAGCAGTACTTC. This encodes CASCLPGHRRSYEQYF.

The V gene is TRBV9, the J gene TRBJ2-1; D unresolved. Trimming left V 2 bases short and J 7 bases short, with 7 bases between. Per germline, CDR1 SGDLS and CDR2 YYNGEE. This CDR3 spans 12 amino acids. In DNA, the CDR3 is TGTGCCAGCAGCGTCCGTTTAAATGAGCAGTTCTTC. Its translation: CASSVRLNEQFF.

The chain joins TRBV27 to TRBJ1-1; D perhaps matches TRBD1 (5 bases). The CDR3 consists of 13 residues. Trimming removed 5 bases at V and 5 bases at J, with 12 bases between. Germline V gives CDR1 MNHEY, CDR2 SMNVEV (reference sequence). The CDR3 DNA sequence: TGTGCCAGCAGTAGGGACCGTCGGACTGAAGCTTTCTTT. This translates into CASSRDRRTEAFF.

The chain carries TRBV6-1 and TRBJ1-5; a possible D gene is TRBD1 (6 bases). The germline CDR1 and CDR2 sequences are MNHNS and SASEGT. V lost 6 bases and J lost 5, with 14 bases in between. The CDR3 covers 14 residues. CDR3 nucleotides: TGTGCCAGCAGCCAGAGGACAGCTGATCAGCCCCAGCATTTT. This sequence encodes CASSQRTADQPQHF.

This chain uses TRBV5-4 with TRBJ2-1; D is unclear. With 0 bases removed from V and 0 bases from J, the gap between germline ends came to 10 bases. The CDR3 length is 16 residues. Germline values: CDR1 SGHNT, CDR2 YYREEE (reference sequence). CDR3 region: CASSLGIPSSYNEQFF. The CDR3, as DNA: TGTGCCAGCAGCTTGGGGATCCCCAGCTCCTACAATGAGCAGTTCTTC.

The chain is built from TRBV5-1 and TRBJ2-3, with D perhaps matching TRBD1 (6 bases). V lost 4 bases, J lost 4 bases, and 13 bases lay in between. There are 14 residues in the CDR3. Germline CDR1 is SGHRS and CDR2 is YFSETQ. The CDR3 region is CASSITGIADTQYF. The DNA of the CDR3 is TGCGCCAGCAGCATTACAGGGATCGCAGATACGCAGTATTTT.

Note on this clone: At the DNA level, this CDR3 is encoded by other sequences in the same sample as well. The rearrangement joins TRBV18 to TRBJ1-4, with D possibly being TRBD1 (5 bases). Germline values: CDR1 KGHSH, CDR2 LQKENI. This CDR3 has 13 amino acids. V dropped 3 bases and J dropped 7 bases, with 9 bases sitting between them. CDR3 amino acids: CASSPGTGEKLFF. The CDR3 DNA sequence: TGTGCCAGCTCACCCGGGACGGGTGAAAAACTGTTTTTT.

A few counts support this clone. The gene calls are TRBV6-1 and TRBJ1-3, with D maybe TRBD1 (6 bases). The CDR3 totals 11 residues. Germline CDR1 is MNHNS and CDR2 is SASEGT. The V end lost 5 bases, the J end lost 16 bases, and 15 bases lay between the germline ends. The CDR3 nucleotides read TGTGCCAGCAGTCCGAGGGGGGGAGGGTATTTT. Its protein product is CASSPRGGGYF.

The chain joins TRBV11-2 to TRBJ1-1; D might be TRBD1 (5 bases). The length of the CDR3 is 14 residues. V was clipped by 1 base and J by 6 bases, with 12 bases between them. Per germline, CDR1 SGHAT and CDR2 FQNNGV. The CDR3 nucleotides read TGTGCCAGCAGCTTAGTCCCTTTGGGGGCTGAAGCTTTCTTT. It codes for CASSLVPLGAEAFF.

J is TRBJ1-2 and V is TRBV27; 7 bases match TRBD1. Germline assignment: CDR1 MNHEY and CDR2 SMNVEV (reference sequence). Unmatched junction bases numbered 15, after V lost 2 bases and J lost 3 bases. The CDR3 is 18 amino acids. CDR3 residues: CASSLVGRGRWAYYGYTF. In nucleotides, the CDR3 is TGTGCCAGCAGTTTAGTCGGGAGGGGGCGTTGGGCGTACTATGGCTACACCTTC.

The V call is TRBV9, the J call TRBJ2-2; D not resolved. The germline V gene encodes CDR1 SGDLS and CDR2 YYNGEE. This CDR3 spans 14 amino acids. V lost 3 bases and J lost 7, with 13 bases in between. CDR3 nucleotide sequence: TGTGCCAGCAGCGCGGGTGACGAAAGCGGGGAGCTGTTTTTT. This encodes CASSAGDESGELFF.

The V and J genes are TRBV6-4 and TRBJ2-3; either TRBD1 or TRBD2 may fit D (5 bases each). The CDR3 spans 17 residues. Trimming shortened V by 0 bases and J by 1 base, and 14 bases separated the two germline ends. Looked up from germline, CDR1 is MRHNA and CDR2 is SNTAGT. CDR3 in amino acids: CASSDSFRGGRTDTQYF. CDR3 coding DNA: TGTGCCAGCAGTGACTCGTTTCGGGGCGGGCGCACAGATACGCAGTATTTT.

This chain connects TRBV6-5 to TRBJ1-2; possible D gene TRBD1, 5 bases. CDR1 and CDR2 from the germline V gene are MNHEY and SVGAGI. The V and J ends lost 5 bases and 3 bases respectively, with 16 bases between them. This CDR3 is 15 amino acids long. CDR3 region: CASSPGSEVDYGYTF. The CDR3 bases are TGTGCCAGCAGTCCAGGGTCCGAGGTAGACTATGGCTACACCTTC.

CDR3 sequence: CAWSVGTGDEQFF. For the CDR3, the DNA is TGTGCCTGGAGTGTGGGGACAGGGGATGAGCAGTTCTTC. The chain carries TRBV30 and TRBJ2-1; TRBD1 matches 10 bases. CDR1 GTSNPN and CDR2 SVGIG come from the germline V gene (reference sequence). The V segment lost 0 bases and the J segment 8 bases; nucleotides outside the gene matches: 1. The CDR3 spans 13 residues.

The rearrangement uses TRBV28 and TRBJ2-5, with 8 bases aligning to TRBD1. Trimming at V came to 6 bases and at J to 5 bases, leaving 11 bases not matched to a gene. This CDR3 has 15 amino acids. Germline V gene lookup returns CDR1 MDHEN and CDR2 SYDVKM. The chain's CDR3 is CASSPHPGGAETQYF. CDR3 sequence (DNA): TGTGCCAGCAGCCCACATCCAGGGGGCGCGGAGACCCAGTACTTC. The full variable domain, its missing parts supplied by reference TRBV28 and TRBJ2-5, is DVKVTQSSRYLVKRTGEKVFLECVQDMDHENMFWYRQDPGLGLRLIYFSYDVKMKEKGDIPEGYSVSREKKERFSLILESASTNQTSMYLCASSPHPGGAETQYFGPGTRLLVL.